This T cell receptor (beta chain) was captured in a study of cytomegalovirus exposure and HLA in healthy donors. At the level of the study: The 120 or so validation repertoires used a platform that matched the one used for the 666 first-cohort repertoires, as a later analysis reported. The study's findings and limits: There were a few CMV-associated chains whose specificity for CMV antigens was confirmed in vitro.

The donors were in the roughly 120-subject validation cohort, distinct from the approximately 700-subject first cohort. Sequenced by immunoSEQ multiplex PCR; TCRdb stores in-frame clones only, minus some. The sample yields 100,000 to 150,000 clones, roughly 94% seen once. Concerning this clone itself: As yet, its antigen is unknown.

V gave up 2 bases and J gave up 0 bases, with 9 bases separating them. The CDR3 length is 14 residues. Germline V gene data show CDR1 as SGDLS and CDR2 as YYNGEE. The clonotype comes from a young woman in good health and CMV-seronegative. The V call is TRBV9, the J call TRBJ2-7, with D possibly matching TRBD1 (6 bases). The specimen sequenced was PBMCs. CDR3 in DNA: TGTGCCAGCAGCGTCACAGGGTCCTCCTACGAGCAGTACTTC. It encodes CASSVTGSSYEQYF.